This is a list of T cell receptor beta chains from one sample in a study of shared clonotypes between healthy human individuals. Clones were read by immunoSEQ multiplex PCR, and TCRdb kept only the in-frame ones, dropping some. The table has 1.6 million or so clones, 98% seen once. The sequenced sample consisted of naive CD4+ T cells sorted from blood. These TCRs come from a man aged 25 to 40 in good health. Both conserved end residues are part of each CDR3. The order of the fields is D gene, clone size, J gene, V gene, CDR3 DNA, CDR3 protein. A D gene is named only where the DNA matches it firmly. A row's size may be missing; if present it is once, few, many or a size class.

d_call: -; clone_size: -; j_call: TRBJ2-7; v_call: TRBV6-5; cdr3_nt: TGTGCCAGCAGCTCAGGGTTCTCCTACGAGCAGTACTTC; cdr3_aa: CASSSGFSYEQYF
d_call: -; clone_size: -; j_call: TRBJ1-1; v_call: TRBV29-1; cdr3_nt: TGCAGCGTTCGACAGAGCTACACTGAAGCTTTCTTT; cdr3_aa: CSVRQSYTEAFF
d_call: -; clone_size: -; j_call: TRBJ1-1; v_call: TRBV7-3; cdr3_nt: TGTGCCAGCAGCGCCACAGGGACCACTGAAGCTTTCTTT; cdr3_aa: CASSATGTTEAFF
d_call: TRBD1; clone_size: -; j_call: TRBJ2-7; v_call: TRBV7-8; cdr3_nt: TGTGCCAAGGGGGACAGGAACTCCTACGAGCAGTACTTC; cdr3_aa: CAKGDRNSYEQYF
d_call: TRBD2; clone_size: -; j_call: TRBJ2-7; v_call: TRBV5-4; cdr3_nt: TGTGCCAGCAGCTTGGGCGGGAGGGCCACCGAGCAGTACTTC; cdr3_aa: CASSLGGRATEQYF
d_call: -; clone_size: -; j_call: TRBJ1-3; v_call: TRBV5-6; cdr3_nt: TGTGCCAGCAGCTTGAGAGTAGGTGGAAACACCATATATTTT; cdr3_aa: CASSLRVGGNTIYF
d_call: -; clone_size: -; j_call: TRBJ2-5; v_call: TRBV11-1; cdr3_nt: TGTGCCAGCAGCCGCCCCAGAGAGACCCAGTACTTC; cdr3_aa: CASSRPRETQYF
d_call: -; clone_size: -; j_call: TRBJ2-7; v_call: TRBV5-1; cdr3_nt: TGCGCCAGCAGCTTGGAACAGGACCACTCCTACGAGCAGTACTTC; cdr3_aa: CASSLEQDHSYEQYF
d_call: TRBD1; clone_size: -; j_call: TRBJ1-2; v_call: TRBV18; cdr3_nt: TGTGCCAGCTCCCCAACAGGGGCAGTTGACTATGGCTACACCTTC; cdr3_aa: CASSPTGAVDYGYTF
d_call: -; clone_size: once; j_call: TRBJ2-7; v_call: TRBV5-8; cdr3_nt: TGTGCCAGCAGCCCAAGATTGATGGGGAGGAGGTACGAGCAGTACTTC; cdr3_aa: CASSPRLMGRRYEQYF
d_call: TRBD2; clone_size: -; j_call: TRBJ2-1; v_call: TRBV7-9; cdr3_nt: TGTGCCAGCAGCCTAGCGGGCTCCTACAATGAGCAGTTCTTC; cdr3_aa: CASSLAGSYNEQFF
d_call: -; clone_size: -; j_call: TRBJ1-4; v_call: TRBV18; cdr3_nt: TGTGCCAGCTCACCACCGTTTCAGGAATCAAATAATGAAAAACTGTTTTTT; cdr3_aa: CASSPPFQESNNEKLFF
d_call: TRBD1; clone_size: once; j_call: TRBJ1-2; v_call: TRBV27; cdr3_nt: TGTGCCAGCGCACCGCCCGGGACAGGTCGAGATGGCTACACCTTC; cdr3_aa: CASAPPGTGRDGYTF
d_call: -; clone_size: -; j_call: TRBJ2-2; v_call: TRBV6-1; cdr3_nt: TGTGCCAGCAGTGAAGTGAGATGGCGGACGCCAAGCCAGACCGGGGAGCTGTTTTTT; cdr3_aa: CASSEVRWRTPSQTGELFF
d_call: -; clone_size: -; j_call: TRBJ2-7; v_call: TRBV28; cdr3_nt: TGTGCCAGCGCGGTTTTACAGACCTACGAGCAGTACTTC; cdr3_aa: CASAVLQTYEQYF
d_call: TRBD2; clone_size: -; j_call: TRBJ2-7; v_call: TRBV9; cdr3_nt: TGTGCCAGCAGCGCTAGCGGGAGTGTATACGAGCAGTACTTC; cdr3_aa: CASSASGSVYEQYF
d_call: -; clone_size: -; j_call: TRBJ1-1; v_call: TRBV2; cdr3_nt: TGTGCCAGCAGTGAAGACAGGACTCCTGAAGCTTTCTTT; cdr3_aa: CASSEDRTPEAFF
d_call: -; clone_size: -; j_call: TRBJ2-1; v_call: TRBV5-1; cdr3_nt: TGCGCCAGCAGCTTGGCTAGCTCGTACAATGAGCAGTTCTTC; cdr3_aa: CASSLASSYNEQFF
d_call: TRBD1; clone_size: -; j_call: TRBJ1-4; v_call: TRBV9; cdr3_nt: TGTGCCAGCAGCGAAACAGGGGCGGGAAAACTGTTTTTT; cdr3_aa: CASSETGAGKLFF
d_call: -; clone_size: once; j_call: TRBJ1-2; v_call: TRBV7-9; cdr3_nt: TGTGCCAGCAGCTACGCGTTAATTAACTATGGCTACACCTTC; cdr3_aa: CASSYALINYGYTF
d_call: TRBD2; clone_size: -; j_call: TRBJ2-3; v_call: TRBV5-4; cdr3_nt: TGTGCCAGCAGCCCCGGGACTAGCGAGACAGATACGCAGTATTTT; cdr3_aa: CASSPGTSETDTQYF
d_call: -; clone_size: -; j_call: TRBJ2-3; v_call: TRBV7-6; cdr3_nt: TGTGCCAGCAGCTTACGGCTTGACCCAGGAGATACGCAGTATTTT; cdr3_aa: CASSLRLDPGDTQYF
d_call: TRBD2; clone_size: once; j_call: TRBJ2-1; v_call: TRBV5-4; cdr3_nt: TGTGCCAGCAGCTTAAGACTAGCGGGAGAGGTTGAGCAGTTCTTC; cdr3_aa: CASSLRLAGEVEQFF
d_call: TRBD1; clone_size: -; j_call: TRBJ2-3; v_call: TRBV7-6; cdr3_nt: TGTGCCAGCAGCACCGACCCGGGACAGCCAAATGGAGGATTAGCAGATACGCAGTATTTT; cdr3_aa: CASSTDPGQPNGGLADTQYF
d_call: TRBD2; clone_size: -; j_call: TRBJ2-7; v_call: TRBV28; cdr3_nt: TGTGCCAGCAGTTCCCGCCGAAGACTAGCGGACGAGCAGTACTTC; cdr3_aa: CASSSRRRLADEQYF